The 15 T cell receptor beta chains reported below all come from one sample, sequenced in a study of T cells in Graves' hyperthyroidism and ophthalmopathy. The CDR3 regions of TCR beta were amplified from RNA transcripts. HTBI primers drove first-round RT-PCR of the TCR CDR3. MiXCR was run by TCRdb on the multiplex PCR reads, yielding one entry per CDR3 protein. The sample yields over 90,000 distinct CDR3 sequences, around 50% seen once. Sequencing input: blood. The receptors shown here come from a middle-aged man with Graves' hyperthyroidism.

The rearrangement uses TRBV11-1 and TRBJ1-4, with D unclear. Trimming removed 6 bases at V and 11 bases at J, with 13 bases between. Germline V gene data show CDR1 as SGHAT and CDR2 as FQDESV (reference sequence). The CDR3 has 12 residues. DNA of the CDR3: TGTGCCAGCAGTTTAACGAACGATAAACTGTTTTTT. It specifies CASSLTNDKLFF.

This clonotype was seen ten or more times. The chain employs TRBV5-6 and TRBJ2-3; D remains ambiguous. The germline gives CDR1 SGHDT, CDR2 YYEEEE. V was clipped by 0 bases and J by 6 bases, with 8 bases between them. This CDR3 comprises 13 residues. CDR3 DNA: TGTGCCAGCAGCTTGGGAATCGGGGATACGCAGTATTTT. The encoded protein is CASSLGIGDTQYF.

Notes on this clonotype: This may be a read error: a much more frequent sequence differs by one nucleotide. This chain links TRBV6-1 with TRBJ1-5; a possible D gene is TRBD1 (6 bases). From germline, CDR1 is MNHNS and CDR2 SASEGT. CDR3 size: 16 residues. V lost 3 bases to trimming and J lost 2 bases, with 14 bases between them. The CDR3 is CASSEGGGGGNQPQHF. Written as DNA, the CDR3 is TGTGCCAGCAGTGAGGGTGGAGGGGGAGGCAATCAGCCCCAGCATTTT.

In its sample, this clonotype was seen many times. The V gene is TRBV12-3 or TRBV12-4, the J gene TRBJ1-2; tentative D call: TRBD1 (6 bases). Between the trimmed V and J ends, which lost 2 bases and 4 bases, there was a span of 17 bases. The CDR3 is 16 residues long. CDR3 sequence: CASSLRGGERFYGYTF. The CDR3 nucleotides read TGTGCCAGCAGTTTACGAGGGGGAGAGAGATTCTATGGCTACACCTTC.

The chain couples TRBV9 to TRBJ2-7, with D perhaps TRBD2 (7 bases). V lost 5 bases to trimming and J lost 0 bases, with 12 bases between them. The CDR3 consists of 14 residues. CDR1 is SGDLS, CDR2 YYNGEE, per germline. The CDR3, as DNA: TGTGCCAGCAGGAGGGGAGGGGGCTCCTACGAGCAGTACTTC. Its protein is CASRRGGGSYEQYF. Drawing the rest from reference TRBV9 and TRBJ2-7, the complete variable domain is DSGVTQTPKHLITATGQRVTLRCSPRSGDLSVYWYQQSLDQGLQFLIQYYNGEERAKGNILERFSAQQFPDLHSELNLSSLELGDSALYFCASRRGGGSYEQYFGPGTRLTVT.

This clonotype was seen ten or more times. The chain uses TRBV6-1 and TRBJ2-7, with TRBD1 matching over 7 bases. With V trimmed by 5 bases and J by 5 bases, 3 bases remained unmatched. CDR1 is MNHNS and CDR2 is SASEGT in the germline V gene. The CDR3 spans 12 residues. The CDR3 protein is CASSKGGHEQYF. CDR3 sequence (DNA): TGTGCCAGCAGTAAAGGGGGCCACGAGCAGTACTTC.

The V and J genes are TRBV18 and TRBJ2-5; D is ambiguous. V shed 4 bases and J shed 5 bases, with 11 bases lying between them. The CDR3 loop spans 13 amino acids. CDR1 is KGHSH, CDR2 LQKENI, per germline. CDR3 residues: CASSLGQRETQYF. In nucleotides, the CDR3 is TGTGCCAGCTCACTGGGCCAAAGGGAGACCCAGTACTTC.

At least ten counts were recorded for this clonotype. The chain employs TRBV20-1 and TRBJ2-5, with D perhaps given as TRBD1 or TRBD2 (5 bases each). Trimming took off 5 bases at V and 3 bases at J, with 16 bases between the two ends. CDR3 length equals 14 residues. The germline V gene has CDR1 DFQATT and CDR2 SNEGSKA (reference sequence). The CDR3: CSARRSGTEETQYF. DNA of the CDR3: TGCAGTGCTCGGCGATCCGGGACGGAAGAGACCCAGTACTTC.

Only a few counts were recorded for this clonotype. A much larger clone differs from this one at a single base, so this may be a read error. The J gene is TRBJ2-7, the V gene TRBV12-3 or TRBV12-4; D call uncertain. The ends were cut back, 3 bases at V and 2 bases at J, with 11 bases in the middle. The CDR3 runs to 14 residues. Here the CDR3 DNA reads TGTGCCAGCAGTTTTTACACGAAGGCCTACGAGCAGTACTTC. Translating gives CASSFYTKAYEQYF.

With regard to this clonotype: A much larger clone lies a single base off, so this may be a read error. The chain joins TRBV12-3 or TRBV12-4 to TRBJ1-2, with D maybe TRBD1 (5 bases). Trimming stripped 8 bases from V and 7 bases from J, with 20 bases between. This CDR3 has 14 amino acids. The chain's CDR3 is CASADLRGRCGYTF. Here the CDR3 DNA reads TGTGCCAGCGCGGATTTGAGGGGACGCTGTGGCTACACCTTC.

The gene calls are TRBV7-2 and TRBJ2-1, with D perhaps TRBD2 (6 bases). The CDR3 has 14 amino acids. Germline CDR1 and CDR2: SGHTA and FQGNSA. Trimming left V 6 bases short and J 8 bases short, with 17 bases between. This CDR3 is CASSKAGHSYEQFF. In DNA, the CDR3 is TGTGCCAGCAGTAAGGCGGGGCACTCCTATGAGCAGTTCTTC.

This clonotype was seen a handful of times. V is TRBV28 and J is TRBJ2-2, with D unclear. Between the trimmed V and J ends, which lost 3 bases and 3 bases, there was a span of 8 bases. The germline gives CDR1 MDHEN, CDR2 SYDVKM. The CDR3 extends over 14 amino acids. The CDR3 protein is CASSLIVYTGELFF. For the CDR3, the DNA is TGTGCCAGCAGTTTGATAGTGTACACCGGGGAGCTGTTTTTT. The full variable domain, its missing parts supplied by reference TRBV28 and TRBJ2-2, is DVKVTQSSRYLVKRTGEKVFLECVQDMDHENMFWYRQDPGLGLRLIYFSYDVKMKEKGDIPEGYSVSREKKERFSLILESASTNQTSMYLCASSLIVYTGELFFGEGSRLTVL.

This clonotype was observed at least ten times. The rearrangement uses TRBV12-3 or TRBV12-4 and TRBJ2-1, with a possible D match to TRBD2 (5 bases). V lost 0 bases to trimming and J lost 10 bases, with 10 bases between them. This CDR3 is 13 amino acids long. This chain's CDR3 is CASSLAPAGEQFF. The CDR3 region has the DNA TGTGCCAGCAGTTTAGCGCCGGCGGGCGAGCAGTTCTTC.

The V gene is TRBV10-1, the J gene TRBJ2-5; 12 positions match TRBD2. The V gene's germline CDR1 is WNHNN and CDR2 SYGVQD (reference sequence). CDR3 size: 19 residues. The ends lost 7 bases at V and 1 base at J; junction bases unmatched: 16. CDR3 nucleotides: TGCGCCAGCACCCTAGGGCTAGCGGGACTAGCGGGTGGCCAAGAGACCCAGTACTTC. Its protein is CASTLGLAGLAGGQETQYF.

The table lists this clonotype with many counts. The CDR3 loop reads CASSAVAGEQFF. The CDR3 DNA sequence: TGTGCCAGCAGTGCGGTTGCTGGTGAGCAGTTCTTC. The V and J genes are TRBV9 and TRBJ2-1; unclear D gene. Germline CDR1 SGDLS, CDR2 YYNGEE. V lost 5 bases, J lost 9 bases, and 12 bases lay in between. The CDR3 covers 12 residues.